Following are 5 T cell receptor beta chains from one sample sequenced in a study of blood T cell repertoires in COVID-19. The assay was immunoSEQ multiplex PCR, and TCRdb's table has in-frame clones only and misses some. The table lists 380,000 or so clones, more than 70% of them singletons. The sequenced material came from peripheral blood. The receptors come from a man aged 40-50 years with acute or convalescent COVID-19.

The J gene is TRBJ2-7, the V gene TRBV28; maybe TRBD1 (5 bases). The CDR3 is made up of 16 amino acids. The V end lost 4 bases, the J end lost 4 bases, and 20 bases lay between the germline ends. CDR1 is MDHEN and CDR2 is SYDVKM in the germline V gene. The CDR3 DNA sequence: TGTGCCAGCAGTTCCCACCAGGGCAGGCTAGATTACGAGCAGTACTTC. Protein product: CASSSHQGRLDYEQYF.

The CDR3 reads CATSRAGFETQYF. The CDR3 DNA reads as TGTGCCACCAGCAGAGCGGGGTTTGAGACCCAGTACTTC. The chain carries TRBV15 and TRBJ2-5, with D perhaps TRBD2 (5 bases). The CDR3 runs to 13 residues. V was pared by 1 base and J by 5 bases, with 8 bases between. Germline V gives CDR1 LNHNV, CDR2 YYDKDF (reference sequence).

The chain combines TRBV6-6 with TRBJ1-1, with unresolved D. V dropped 5 bases and J dropped 0 bases, with 19 bases sitting between them. The CDR3 covers 17 residues. Per germline, CDR1 MNHNY and CDR2 SVGAGI (reference sequence). CDR3 sequence reads: CASSPGFMARLNTEAFF. CDR3 bases: TGTGCCAGCAGTCCCGGTTTTATGGCCAGGCTGAACACTGAAGCTTTCTTT.

About this clone itself: Other nucleotide sequences in the sample specify the same CDR3. The V gene is TRBV9, the J gene TRBJ2-2, with TRBD2 identical over 10 bases. The ends lost 0 bases at V and 2 bases at J; junction bases unmatched: 1. Germline values: CDR1 SGDLS, CDR2 YYNGEE. This CDR3 comprises 16 residues. As DNA, the CDR3 is TGTGCCAGCAGCGTAGCTAGCGGGGGTAACACCGGGGAGCTGTTTTTT. Translated: CASSVASGGNTGELFF.

This sequence joins TRBV7-9 and TRBJ2-6, with TRBD1 matching over 7 bases. Germline values: CDR1 SEHNR, CDR2 FQNEAQ (reference sequence). There are 15 residues in the CDR3. V was clipped by 5 bases and J by 4 bases; unmatched bases: 5. CDR3 DNA sequence: TGTGCCAGCAGCCCCGACAGGGTCGGGGCCAACGTCCTGACTTTC. Its protein is CASSPDRVGANVLTF.